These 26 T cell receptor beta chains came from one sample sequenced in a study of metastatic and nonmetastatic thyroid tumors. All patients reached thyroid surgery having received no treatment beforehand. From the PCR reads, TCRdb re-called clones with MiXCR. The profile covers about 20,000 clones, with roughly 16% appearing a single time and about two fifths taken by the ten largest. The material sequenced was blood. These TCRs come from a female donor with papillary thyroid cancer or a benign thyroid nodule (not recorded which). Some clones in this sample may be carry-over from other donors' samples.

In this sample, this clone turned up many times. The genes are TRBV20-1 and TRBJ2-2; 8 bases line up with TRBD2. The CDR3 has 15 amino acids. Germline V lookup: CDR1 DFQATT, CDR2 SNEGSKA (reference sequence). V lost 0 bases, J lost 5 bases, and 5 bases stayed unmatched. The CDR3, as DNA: TGCAGTGCTAGAGATCTGGGACTAGTGACCGGGGAGCTGTTTTTT. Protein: CSARDLGLVTGELFF.

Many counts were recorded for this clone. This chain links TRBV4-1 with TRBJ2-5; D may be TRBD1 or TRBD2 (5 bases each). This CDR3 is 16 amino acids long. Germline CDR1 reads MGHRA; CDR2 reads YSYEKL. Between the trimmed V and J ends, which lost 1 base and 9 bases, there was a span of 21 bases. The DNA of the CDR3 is TGCGCCAGCAGCCAAGTAGGGCGGACCCGGGACCGGGCCCAGTACTTC. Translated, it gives CASSQVGRTRDRAQYF.

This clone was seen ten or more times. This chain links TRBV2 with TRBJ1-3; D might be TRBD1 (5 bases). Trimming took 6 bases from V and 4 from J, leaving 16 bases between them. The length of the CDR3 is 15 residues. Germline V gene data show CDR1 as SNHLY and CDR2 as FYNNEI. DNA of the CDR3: TGTGCCAGCAGGCGGGACCTCGGGGGAGGAAACACCATATATTTT. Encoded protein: CASRRDLGGGNTIYF. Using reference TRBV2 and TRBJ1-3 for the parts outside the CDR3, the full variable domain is EPEVTQTPSHQVTQMGQEVILRCVPISNHLYFYWYRQILGQKVEFLVSFYNNEISEKSEIFDDQFSVERPDGSNFTLKIRSTKLEDSAMYFCASRRDLGGGNTIYFGEGSWLTVV.

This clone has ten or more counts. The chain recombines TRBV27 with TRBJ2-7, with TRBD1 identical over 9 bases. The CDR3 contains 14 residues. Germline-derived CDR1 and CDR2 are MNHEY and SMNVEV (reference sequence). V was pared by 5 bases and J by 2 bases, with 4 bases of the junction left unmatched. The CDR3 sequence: CASSIDRGTYEQYF. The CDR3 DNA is TGTGCCAGCAGTATTGACAGGGGGACCTACGAGCAGTACTTC.

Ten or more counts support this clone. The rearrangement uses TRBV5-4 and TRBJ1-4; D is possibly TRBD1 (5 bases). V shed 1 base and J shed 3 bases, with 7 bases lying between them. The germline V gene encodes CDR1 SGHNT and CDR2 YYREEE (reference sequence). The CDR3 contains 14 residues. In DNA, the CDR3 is TGTGCCAGCAGCTTGAAGGGACCTAATGAAAAACTGTTTTTT. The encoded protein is CASSLKGPNEKLFF.

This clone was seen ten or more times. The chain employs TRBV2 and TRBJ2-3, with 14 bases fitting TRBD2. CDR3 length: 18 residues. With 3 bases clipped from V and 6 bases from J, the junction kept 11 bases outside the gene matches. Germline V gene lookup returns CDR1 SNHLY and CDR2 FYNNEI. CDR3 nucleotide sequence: TGTGCCAGCAGTGAGTCGAGACTAGCGGGAGGGCCAAGGGATACGCAGTATTTT. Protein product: CASSESRLAGGPRDTQYF.

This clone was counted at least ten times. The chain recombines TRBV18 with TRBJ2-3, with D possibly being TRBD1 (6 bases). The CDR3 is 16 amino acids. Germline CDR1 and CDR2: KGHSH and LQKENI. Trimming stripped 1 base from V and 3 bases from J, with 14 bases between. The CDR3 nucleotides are TGTGCCAGCTCACCACGGAGACCAGGGGCTACAGATACGCAGTATTTT. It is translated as CASSPRRPGATDTQYF.

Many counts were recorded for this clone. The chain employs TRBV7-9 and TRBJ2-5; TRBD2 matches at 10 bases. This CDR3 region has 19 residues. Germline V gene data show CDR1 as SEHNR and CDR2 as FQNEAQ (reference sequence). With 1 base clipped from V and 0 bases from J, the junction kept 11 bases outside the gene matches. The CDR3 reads CASSLVVLAGAKYQETQYF. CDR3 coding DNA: TGTGCCAGCAGCTTAGTAGTCCTAGCGGGAGCGAAGTACCAAGAGACCCAGTACTTC.

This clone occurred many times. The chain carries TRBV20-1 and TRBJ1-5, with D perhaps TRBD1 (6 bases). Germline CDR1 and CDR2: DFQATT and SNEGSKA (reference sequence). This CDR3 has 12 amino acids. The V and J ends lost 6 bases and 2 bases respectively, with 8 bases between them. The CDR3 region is CSARGGNQPQHF. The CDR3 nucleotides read TGCAGTGCAAGGGGGGGCAATCAGCCCCAGCATTTT.

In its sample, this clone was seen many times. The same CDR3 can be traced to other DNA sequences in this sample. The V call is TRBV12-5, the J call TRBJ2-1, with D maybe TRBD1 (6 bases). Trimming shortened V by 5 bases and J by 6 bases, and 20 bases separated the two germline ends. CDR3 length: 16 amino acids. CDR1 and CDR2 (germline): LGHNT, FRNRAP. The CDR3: CASGQLARGVVNEQFF. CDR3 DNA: TGTGCTAGTGGTCAGCTTGCCAGGGGAGTTGTCAATGAGCAGTTCTTC.

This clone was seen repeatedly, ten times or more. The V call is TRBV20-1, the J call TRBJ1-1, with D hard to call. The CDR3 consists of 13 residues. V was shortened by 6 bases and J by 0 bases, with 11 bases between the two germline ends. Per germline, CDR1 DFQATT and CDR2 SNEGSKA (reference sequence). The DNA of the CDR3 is TGCAGTGCGCCTAGCCGGATGAACACTGAAGCTTTCTTT. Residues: CSAPSRMNTEAFF.

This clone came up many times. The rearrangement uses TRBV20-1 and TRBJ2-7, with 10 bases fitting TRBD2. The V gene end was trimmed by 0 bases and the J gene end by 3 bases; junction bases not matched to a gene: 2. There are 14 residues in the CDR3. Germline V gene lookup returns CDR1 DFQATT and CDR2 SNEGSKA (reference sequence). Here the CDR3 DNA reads TGCAGTGCTAGAGATAGGACTAGCGGCTACGAGCAGTACTTC. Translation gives CSARDRTSGYEQYF.

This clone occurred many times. DNA of the CDR3: TGTGCCAGCAGCCGGAGCTATATTCAGTACTTC. This sequence encodes CASSRSYIQYF. The J gene is TRBJ2-4, the V gene TRBV12-3 or TRBV12-4, with D hard to call. This CDR3 is built from 11 residues. Trimming cost V 6 bases and J 10 bases, with 10 bases left between them.

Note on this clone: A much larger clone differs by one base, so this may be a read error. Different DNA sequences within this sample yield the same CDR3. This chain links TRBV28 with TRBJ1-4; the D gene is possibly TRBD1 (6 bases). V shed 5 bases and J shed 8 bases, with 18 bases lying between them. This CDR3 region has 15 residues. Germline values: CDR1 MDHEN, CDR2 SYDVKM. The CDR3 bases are TGTGCCAGCAGTCTGTCGGGGGGGGCCGGGGAAAAACTGTTTTTT. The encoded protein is CASSLSGGAGEKLFF.

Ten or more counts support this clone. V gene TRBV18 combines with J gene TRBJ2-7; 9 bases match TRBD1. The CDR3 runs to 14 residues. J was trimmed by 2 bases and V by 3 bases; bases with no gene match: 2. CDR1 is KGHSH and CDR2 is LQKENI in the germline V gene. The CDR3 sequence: CASSPGQGTYEQYF. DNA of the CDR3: TGTGCCAGCTCACCGGGACAGGGTACCTACGAGCAGTACTTC.

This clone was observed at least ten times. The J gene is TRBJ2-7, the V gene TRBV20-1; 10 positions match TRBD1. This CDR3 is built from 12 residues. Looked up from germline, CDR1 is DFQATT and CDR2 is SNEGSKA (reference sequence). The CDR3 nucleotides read TGCAGCTGGGACAGGGGATCCTACGAGCAGTACTTC. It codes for CSWDRGSYEQYF.

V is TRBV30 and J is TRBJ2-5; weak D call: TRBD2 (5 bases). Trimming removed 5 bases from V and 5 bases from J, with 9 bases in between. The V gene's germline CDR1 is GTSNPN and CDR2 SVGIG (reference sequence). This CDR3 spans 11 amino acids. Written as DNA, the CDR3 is TGTGCCTGGGGGAGTAGGGAGACCCAGTACTTC. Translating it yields CAWGSRETQYF.

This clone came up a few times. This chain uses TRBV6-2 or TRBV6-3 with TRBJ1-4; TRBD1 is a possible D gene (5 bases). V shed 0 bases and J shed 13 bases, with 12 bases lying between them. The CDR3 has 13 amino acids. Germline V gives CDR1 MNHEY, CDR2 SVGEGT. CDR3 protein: CASSYSNQGLLFF. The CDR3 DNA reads TGTGCCAGCAGTTACTCCAACCAGGGACTACTGTTTTTT.

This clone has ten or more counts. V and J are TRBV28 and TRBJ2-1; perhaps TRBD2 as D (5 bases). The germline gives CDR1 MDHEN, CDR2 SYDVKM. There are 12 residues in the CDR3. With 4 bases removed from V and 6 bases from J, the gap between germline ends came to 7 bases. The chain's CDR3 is CASSWTVNEQFF. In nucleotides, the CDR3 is TGTGCCAGCAGTTGGACTGTCAATGAGCAGTTCTTC.

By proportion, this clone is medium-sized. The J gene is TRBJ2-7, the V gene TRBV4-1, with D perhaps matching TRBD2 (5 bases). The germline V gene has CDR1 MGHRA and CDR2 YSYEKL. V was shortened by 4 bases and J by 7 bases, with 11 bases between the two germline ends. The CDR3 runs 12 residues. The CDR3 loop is CASSPPGWEQYF. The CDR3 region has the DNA TGCGCCAGCAGCCCCCCGGGATGGGAGCAGTACTTC.

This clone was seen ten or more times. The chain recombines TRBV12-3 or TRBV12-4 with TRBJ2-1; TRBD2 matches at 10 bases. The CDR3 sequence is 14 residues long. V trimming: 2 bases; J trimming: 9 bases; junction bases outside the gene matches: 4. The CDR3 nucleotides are TGTGCCAGCAGTTTATTGGTAGCGGGAGGTGAGCAGTTCTTC. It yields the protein CASSLLVAGGEQFF.

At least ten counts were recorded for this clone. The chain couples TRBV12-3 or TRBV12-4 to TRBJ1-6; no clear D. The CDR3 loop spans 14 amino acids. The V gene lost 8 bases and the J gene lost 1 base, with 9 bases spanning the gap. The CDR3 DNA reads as TGTGCCAGCGGTCGGGATTCCTATAATTCACCCCTCCACTTT. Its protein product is CASGRDSYNSPLHF.

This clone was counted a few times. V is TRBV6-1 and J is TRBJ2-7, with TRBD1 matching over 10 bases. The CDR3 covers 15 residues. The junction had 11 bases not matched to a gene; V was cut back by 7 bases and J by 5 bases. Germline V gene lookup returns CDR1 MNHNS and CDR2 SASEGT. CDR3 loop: CASTPRQGARDEQYF. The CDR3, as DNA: TGTGCCAGCACACCTAGACAGGGGGCTCGGGACGAGCAGTACTTC.

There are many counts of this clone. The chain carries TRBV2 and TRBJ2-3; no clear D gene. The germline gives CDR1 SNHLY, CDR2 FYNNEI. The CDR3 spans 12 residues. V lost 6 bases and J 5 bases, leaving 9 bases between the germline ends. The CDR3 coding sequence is TGTGCCAGCAGGGAATCATTAGATACGCAGTATTTT. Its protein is CASRESLDTQYF.

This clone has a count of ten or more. The CDR3 reads CASSSRLASSYNEQFF. CDR3 bases: TGTGCCAGCAGTTCCAGACTAGCGAGCTCCTACAATGAGCAGTTCTTC. This chain joins TRBV28 and TRBJ2-1; 8 positions agree with TRBD2. The CDR3 covers 16 residues. Germline CDR1 and CDR2: MDHEN and SYDVKM. With V trimmed by 4 bases and J by 0 bases, 5 bases remained unmatched.

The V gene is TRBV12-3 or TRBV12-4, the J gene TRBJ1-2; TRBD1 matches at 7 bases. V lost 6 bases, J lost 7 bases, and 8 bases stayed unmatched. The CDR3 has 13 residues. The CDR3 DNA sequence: TGTGCCAGCAGCAAACAGGGGTGGACTGGCTACACCTTC. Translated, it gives CASSKQGWTGYTF.